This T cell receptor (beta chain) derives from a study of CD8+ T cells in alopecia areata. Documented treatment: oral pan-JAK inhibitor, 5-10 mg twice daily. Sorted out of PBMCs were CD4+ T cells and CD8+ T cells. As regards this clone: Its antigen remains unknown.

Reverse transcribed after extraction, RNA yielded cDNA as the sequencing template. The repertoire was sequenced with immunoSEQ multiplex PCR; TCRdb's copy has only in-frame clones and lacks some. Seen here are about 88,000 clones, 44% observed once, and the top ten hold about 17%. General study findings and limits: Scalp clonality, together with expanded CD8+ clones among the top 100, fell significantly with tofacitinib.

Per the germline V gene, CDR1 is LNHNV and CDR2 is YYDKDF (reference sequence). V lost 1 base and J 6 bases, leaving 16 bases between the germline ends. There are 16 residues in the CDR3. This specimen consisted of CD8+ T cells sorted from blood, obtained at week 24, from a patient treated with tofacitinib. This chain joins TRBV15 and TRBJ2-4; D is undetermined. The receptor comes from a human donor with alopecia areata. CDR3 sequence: CATSRVGSGWGNIQYF. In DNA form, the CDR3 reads TGTGCCACCAGCAGAGTAGGGTCAGGTTGGGGAAACATTCAGTACTTC.